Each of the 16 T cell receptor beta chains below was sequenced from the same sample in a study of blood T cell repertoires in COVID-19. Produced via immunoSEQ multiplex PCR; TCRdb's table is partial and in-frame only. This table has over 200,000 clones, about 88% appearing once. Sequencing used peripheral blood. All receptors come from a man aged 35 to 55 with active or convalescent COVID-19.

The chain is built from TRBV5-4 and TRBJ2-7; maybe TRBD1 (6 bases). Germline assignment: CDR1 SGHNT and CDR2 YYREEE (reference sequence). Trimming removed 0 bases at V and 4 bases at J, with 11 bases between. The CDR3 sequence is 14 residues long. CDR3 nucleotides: TGTGCCAGCAGCTTGGCTACAGGGCGATACGAGCAGTACTTC. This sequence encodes CASSLATGRYEQYF.

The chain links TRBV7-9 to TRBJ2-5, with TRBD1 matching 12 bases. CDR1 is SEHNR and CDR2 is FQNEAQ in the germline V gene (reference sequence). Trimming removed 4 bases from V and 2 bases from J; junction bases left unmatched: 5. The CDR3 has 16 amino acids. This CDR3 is CASSSGDRGQQETQYF. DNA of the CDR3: TGTGCCAGCAGCTCCGGGGACAGGGGGCAGCAAGAGACCCAGTACTTC.

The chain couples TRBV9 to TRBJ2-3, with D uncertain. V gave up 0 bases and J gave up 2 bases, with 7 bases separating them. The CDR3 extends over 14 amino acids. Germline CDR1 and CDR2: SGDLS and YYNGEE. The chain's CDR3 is CASSVGRITDTQYF. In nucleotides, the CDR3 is TGTGCCAGCAGCGTAGGGCGGATCACAGATACGCAGTATTTT.

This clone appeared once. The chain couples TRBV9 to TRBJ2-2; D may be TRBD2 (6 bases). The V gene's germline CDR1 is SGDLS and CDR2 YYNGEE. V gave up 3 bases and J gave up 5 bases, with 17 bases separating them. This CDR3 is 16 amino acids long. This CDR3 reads CASSARGGYTTGELFF. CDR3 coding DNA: TGTGCCAGCAGCGCGAGGGGAGGCTACACAACCGGGGAGCTGTTTTTT.

CDR3 bases: TGTGCCAGCAGCTCGATGGGGGGTGGCACAGATACGCAGTATTTT. It specifies CASSSMGGGTDTQYF. The V call is TRBV7-9, the J call TRBJ2-3, with D tentatively TRBD2 (6 bases). V lost 4 bases to trimming and J lost 1 base, with 12 bases between them. Germline V CDR1 and CDR2: SEHNR, FQNEAQ (reference sequence). The CDR3 sequence is 15 residues long.

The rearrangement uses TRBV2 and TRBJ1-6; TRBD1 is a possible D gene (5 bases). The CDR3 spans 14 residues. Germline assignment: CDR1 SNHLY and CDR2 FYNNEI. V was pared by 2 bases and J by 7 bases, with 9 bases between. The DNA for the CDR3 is TGTGCCAGCAGTGAACGACAGCAAAATTCACCCCTCCACTTT. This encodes CASSERQQNSPLHF.

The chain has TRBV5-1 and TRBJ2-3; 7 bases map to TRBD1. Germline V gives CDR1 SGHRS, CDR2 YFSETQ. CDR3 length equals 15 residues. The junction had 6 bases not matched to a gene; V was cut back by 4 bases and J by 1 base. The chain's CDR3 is CASSLTGHGTDTQYF. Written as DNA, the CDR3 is TGCGCCAGCAGCCTGACAGGGCACGGCACAGATACGCAGTATTTT.

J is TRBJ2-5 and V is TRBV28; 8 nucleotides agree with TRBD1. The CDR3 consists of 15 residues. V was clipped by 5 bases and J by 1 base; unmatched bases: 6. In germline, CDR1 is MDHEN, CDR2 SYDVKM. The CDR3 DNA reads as TGTGCCAGCAGTACCCAGGGGGCGCGCCAAGAGACCCAGTACTTC. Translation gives CASSTQGARQETQYF.

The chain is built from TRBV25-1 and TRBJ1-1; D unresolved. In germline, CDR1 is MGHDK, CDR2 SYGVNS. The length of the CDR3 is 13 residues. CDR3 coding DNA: TGTGCTACTACTCCCTGGGAGAGAACTGAAGCTTTCTTT. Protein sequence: CATTPWERTEAFF. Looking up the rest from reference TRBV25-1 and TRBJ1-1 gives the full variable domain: EADIYQTPRYLVIGTGKKITLECSQTMGHDKMYWYQQDPGMELHLIHYSYGVNSTEKGDLSSESTVSRIRTEHFPLTLESARPSHTSQYLCATTPWERTEAFFGQGTRLTVV.

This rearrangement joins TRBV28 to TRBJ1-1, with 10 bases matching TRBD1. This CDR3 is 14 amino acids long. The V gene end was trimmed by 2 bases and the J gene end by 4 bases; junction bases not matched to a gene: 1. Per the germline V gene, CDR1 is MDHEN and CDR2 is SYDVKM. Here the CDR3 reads CASSLGDRGTEAFF. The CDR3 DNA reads TGTGCCAGCAGTTTAGGGGACAGGGGCACTGAAGCTTTCTTT. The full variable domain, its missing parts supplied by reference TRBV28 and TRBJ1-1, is DVKVTQSSRYLVKRTGEKVFLECVQDMDHENMFWYRQDPGLGLRLIYFSYDVKMKEKGDIPEGYSVSREKKERFSLILESASTNQTSMYLCASSLGDRGTEAFFGQGTRLTVV.

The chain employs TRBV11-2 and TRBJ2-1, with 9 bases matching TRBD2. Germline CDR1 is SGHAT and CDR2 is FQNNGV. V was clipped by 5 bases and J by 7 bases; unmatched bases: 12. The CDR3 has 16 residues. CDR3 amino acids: CASSPVAGVPGNEQFF. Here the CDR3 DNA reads TGTGCCAGCAGCCCGGTAGCGGGAGTCCCGGGTAATGAGCAGTTCTTC. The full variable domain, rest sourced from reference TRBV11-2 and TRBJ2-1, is EAGVAQSPRYKIIEKRQSVAFWCNPISGHATLYWYQQILGQGPKLLIQFQNNGVVDDSQLPKDRFSAERLKGVDSTLKIQPAKLEDSAVYLCASSPVAGVPGNEQFFGPGTRLTVL.

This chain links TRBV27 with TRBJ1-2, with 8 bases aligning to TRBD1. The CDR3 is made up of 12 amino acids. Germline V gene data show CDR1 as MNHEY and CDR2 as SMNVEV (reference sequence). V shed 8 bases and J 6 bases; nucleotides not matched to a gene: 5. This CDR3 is CASRGQGNGYTF. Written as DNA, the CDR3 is TGTGCCAGCCGAGGACAGGGCAATGGCTACACCTTC.

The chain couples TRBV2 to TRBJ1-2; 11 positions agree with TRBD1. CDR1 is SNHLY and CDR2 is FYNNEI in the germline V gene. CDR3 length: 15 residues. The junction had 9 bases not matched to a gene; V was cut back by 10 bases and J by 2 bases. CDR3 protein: CATQDRGRLNYGYTF. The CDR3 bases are TGTGCCACGCAGGACAGGGGGCGGTTGAACTATGGCTACACCTTC.

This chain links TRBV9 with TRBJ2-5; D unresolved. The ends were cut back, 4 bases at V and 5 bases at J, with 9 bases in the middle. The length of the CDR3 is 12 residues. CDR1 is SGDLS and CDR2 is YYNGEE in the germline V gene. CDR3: CASSPLRETQYF. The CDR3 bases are TGTGCCAGCAGCCCCCTCCGGGAGACCCAGTACTTC.

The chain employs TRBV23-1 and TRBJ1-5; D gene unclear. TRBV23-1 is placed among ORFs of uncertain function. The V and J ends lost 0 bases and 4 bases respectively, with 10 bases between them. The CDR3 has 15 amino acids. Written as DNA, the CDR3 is TGCGCCAGCAGTCAATCGACACGTACTAATCAGCCCCAGCATTTT. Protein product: CASSQSTRTNQPQHF.

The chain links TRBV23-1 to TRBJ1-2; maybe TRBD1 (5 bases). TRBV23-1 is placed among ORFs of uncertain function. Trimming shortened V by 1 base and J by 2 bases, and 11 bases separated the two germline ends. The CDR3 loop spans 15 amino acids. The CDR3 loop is CASSQLGGLNYGYTF. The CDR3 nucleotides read TGCGCCAGCAGTCAATTGGGGGGGTTAAACTATGGCTACACCTTC.